The T cell receptor beta chain under discussion was sequenced for a study of T cell repertoires in cytomegalovirus infection. This CDR3 is 16 amino acids long. J was trimmed by 0 bases and V by 1 base; bases with no gene match: 8. Germline loops: CDR1 DFQATT, CDR2 SNEGSKA (reference sequence). TCRdb re-called the reads with MiXCR, one entry per CDR3 protein. This repertoire shows approximately 190,000 distinct CDR3 sequences, over 25% found once; its top ten account for 30% to 40%. The origin of this receptor is a human donor in good health (CMV status not recorded). Some clones in this sample may be carry-over from other donors' samples. The gene calls are TRBV20-1 and TRBJ1-1; 7 nucleotides match TRBD1. The sequencing input was PBMCs. The CDR3 reads CSARGPTGTVNTEAFF. CDR3 sequence (DNA): TGCAGTGCTAGAGGCCCTACCGGGACAGTGAACACTGAAGCTTTCTTT.